This record covers a single T cell receptor (beta chain). Its antigen is still unknown. The data are from a study of radiation and T cells in renal cell carcinoma. Study results and limitations: Top tumor clonotypes rose in blood 2 weeks post-radiation, then contracted. Without pretreatment biopsies, baseline tumor clonotype presence was undetermined.

This CDR3 is 13 amino acids long. V shed 0 bases and J 7 bases; nucleotides not matched to a gene: 0. The germline CDR1 and CDR2 sequences are SGHNT and YENEEA. Libraries were prepared by immunoSEQ multiplex PCR; TCRdb keeps only in-frame clonotypes and omits some of them. Among some 150,000 clones listed, approximately 86% were seen once. Specified time point: blood 2 weeks post-SBRT. Treatment given: 15 Gy SBRT to primary tumor, nephrectomy 4 weeks later. The receptor's source is a woman aged 50 to 60 with renal cell carcinoma. The V gene is TRBV11-3, the J gene TRBJ2-1, with 7 bases matching TRBD1. The sample in question was blood, obtained from a patient whose treatment included radiotherapy and nephrectomy. CDR3: CASSLEQGNEQFF. CDR3 nucleotide sequence: TGTGCCAGCAGCTTAGAACAGGGGAATGAGCAGTTCTTC.